A single sample is the source of the 9 T cell receptor beta chains below, sequenced in a study of blood T cell repertoires in COVID-19. Generated by immunoSEQ multiplex PCR, the TCRdb table keeps only in-frame clones and is missing some. The sample lists fewer than 350,000 clones, 90% occurring once. The sequencing sample was made of PBMCs or T cells enriched from blood (not recorded which). Receptors originate from a woman aged 18-30 years with acute COVID-19.

The chain employs TRBV19 and TRBJ2-7; perhaps TRBD1 as D (5 bases). Looked up from germline, CDR1 is LNHDA and CDR2 is SQIVND (reference sequence). The CDR3 has 11 amino acids. The CDR3 here is CAAGQPYEQYF. In DNA form, the CDR3 reads TGTGCTGCAGGGCAACCCTACGAGCAGTACTTC.

This clone occurred once. The V call is TRBV27, the J call TRBJ2-3, with 10 positions matching TRBD2. Germline V gene sequence: CDR1 MNHEY, CDR2 SMNVEV (reference sequence). J lost 9 bases, V lost 5 bases, and 8 bases had no gene match. This CDR3 has 14 amino acids. The CDR3 here is CASSPHLAGDTQYF. CDR3 coding DNA: TGTGCCAGCAGTCCCCACCTAGCGGGAGACACGCAGTATTTT.

This chain links TRBV4-1 with TRBJ2-3; the match to TRBD2 covers 16 bases. The CDR3 runs 20 residues. Trimming removed 6 bases from V and 1 base from J; junction bases left unmatched: 13. Germline V gives CDR1 MGHRA, CDR2 YSYEKL. This chain's CDR3 is CASSDRGGLAGGPGTDTQYF. Written as DNA, the CDR3 is TGCGCCAGCAGTGACCGAGGGGGACTAGCGGGAGGGCCCGGCACAGATACGCAGTATTTT.

This chain connects TRBV7-2 to TRBJ2-1; D is possibly TRBD1 (5 bases). This CDR3 contains 15 residues. V was shortened by 5 bases and J by 2 bases, with 13 bases between the two germline ends. The germline V gene has CDR1 SGHTA and CDR2 FQGNSA. Here the CDR3 reads CASSPPQGTYNEQFF. The CDR3 DNA sequence: TGTGCCAGCAGCCCCCCGCAGGGCACCTACAATGAGCAGTTCTTC.

The chain joins TRBV27 to TRBJ1-1; no firm D call. The CDR3 spans 14 residues. The germline CDR1 and CDR2 sequences are MNHEY and SMNVEV (reference sequence). Trimming cost V 5 bases and J 0 bases, with 10 bases left between them. In DNA form, the CDR3 reads TGTGCCAGCAGTCCAGATGCGGTGAACACTGAAGCTTTCTTT. This encodes CASSPDAVNTEAFF.

The chain uses TRBV7-8 and TRBJ2-1; D perhaps matches TRBD2 (6 bases). The germline V gene encodes CDR1 SGHVS and CDR2 FQNEAQ. This CDR3 spans 15 amino acids. Trimming shortened V by 4 bases and J by 3 bases, and 13 bases separated the two germline ends. CDR3 sequence reads: CASSSSGLSYNEQFF. The CDR3 nucleotides are TGTGCCAGCAGCTCTTCGGGACTCAGCTACAATGAGCAGTTCTTC.

V gene TRBV19 combines with J gene TRBJ2-3; 8 nucleotides match TRBD1. V gave up 4 bases and J gave up 0 bases; unmatched junction bases: 6. This CDR3 comprises 16 residues. CDR1 LNHDA and CDR2 SQIVND come from the germline V gene (reference sequence). CDR3 loop: CASSRGTGRSTDTQYF. The CDR3 DNA reads as TGTGCCAGTAGTAGGGGGACAGGACGAAGCACAGATACGCAGTATTTT. Filled out from reference TRBV19 and TRBJ2-3, the complete variable domain reads DGGITQSPKYLFRKEGQNVTLSCEQNLNHDAMYWYRQDPGQGLRLIYYSQIVNDFQKGDIAEGYSVSREKKESFPLTVTSAQKNPTAFYLCASSRGTGRSTDTQYFGPGTRLTVL.

The CDR3 sequence is CASRQVTEAFF. Written as DNA, the CDR3 is TGTGCCAGCAGACAGGTTACTGAAGCTTTCTTT. The chain links TRBV7-8 to TRBJ1-1; TRBD1 is a possible D gene (5 bases). The CDR3 has 11 residues. V gave up 6 bases and J gave up 5 bases, with 7 bases separating them. Looked up from germline, CDR1 is SGHVS and CDR2 is FQNEAQ.

The J gene is TRBJ2-1, the V gene TRBV27, with a tentative D call TRBD2 (7 bases). V was clipped by 2 bases and J by 0 bases, with 20 bases between them. The CDR3 loop spans 19 amino acids. CDR1 and CDR2 from the germline V gene are MNHEY and SMNVEV (reference sequence). CDR3 bases: TGTGCCAGCAGTTTAAAGGGGGGGGCGGCAGGTCTCTCCTACAATGAGCAGTTCTTC. Residues: CASSLKGGAAGLSYNEQFF.